The T cell receptor beta chain under discussion was sequenced for a study of Graves' ophthalmopathy and Graves' hyperthyroidism (dated by TCRdb to 2016 to 2018). Background for the entire study: Peripheral blood was collected at initial diagnosis, prior to any treatment. The study used TCR beta repertoire signatures to distinguish Graves' ophthalmopathy from Graves' hyperthyroidism and to predict progression to ophthalmopathy. The 100 or so discovery patients were divided at random into training and test sets in a 7:3 ratio. Once sampling was done, hyperthyroidism patients were given methimazole at a starting dose of 30 mg daily, while ophthalmopathy patients were given high-dose intravenous methylprednisolone. In total, some 130 blood samples were TCR-sequenced: 40 to 45 ophthalmopathy, some 75 hyperthyroidism and around 17 hyperthyroidism-to-ophthalmopathy patients. In roughly 6 hyperthyroidism patients, T-cell repertoires of thyroid tissue and blood were compared. For independent validation, a separate cohort was made up of roughly 19 hyperthyroidism patients plus 17 patients who later progressed from hyperthyroidism to ophthalmopathy. A discovery set of more than 90 patients (43 ophthalmopathy, 55 to 60 stable hyperthyroidism) was enrolled to explore V-J signatures distinguishing ophthalmopathy from hyperthyroidism.

Ophthalmopathy patients were characterized by moderately to severely active disease, a Clinical Activity Score of at least 3, a NOSPECS grade of at least 4, and a disease duration under 3 months. Patients with other autoimmune diseases, uncontrolled infections, pregnancy or lactation were excluded. Clinical symptoms, serum thyroxine, TRAb, thyroid ultrasound and orbital computed tomography formed the basis of the diagnosis. Ficoll-Paque density gradient centrifugation was used to isolate PBMCs from approximately 10 ml of fresh peripheral blood. Total RNA was extracted with Trizol reagent and quality-checked on an Agilent 2100 Bioanalyzer. For repertoire sequencing, the TCR beta CDR3 regions were amplified from RNA transcripts. The first round was an RT-PCR using HTBI primers with the Qiagen OneStep RT-PCR kit, and this first round was followed by a second-round multiplex PCR, then size selection and purification. Sequencing of the libraries was carried out on an Illumina HiSeq2000 in paired-end mode with 100 bp reads. The study's own analysis went as follows. Reads were processed with SOAPnuke, discarding reads with adapters, uncalled bases, mean Phred below 15, or no exact constant-primer or identifier match. COPE v1.2.5 was used to merge the high-quality paired reads. Each unique nucleotide sequence was treated as a clonotype, and MiTCR v1.1 was used to align the clonotypes to the IMGT TRB V, D and J references. Analysis was restricted to V-J combinations with a frequency above 0.0001, which covered roughly 99% of repertoires. For each V-J combination, a TCR clonal expansion and chaos score was defined as F50 clonal expansion divided by the chaos observed in the TCRdist matrix. Features were reduced by Welch's t-statistics and random forest to 10 to 15 V-J combinations, which fed a naive Bayes classifier. The similarity between thyroid and blood repertoires was quantified using the Morisita-Horn index. TCRdb took the public reads, trimmed them with fastp at Q25, ran MiXCR for clone calling and kept in-frame beta chains. For every CDR3 protein sequence, its rows merge into one entry that carries the most common genes and DNA. TCRdb, not the authors, supplied the V and J calls. Counted in this sample were a few hundred thousand distinct CDR3 sequences; around 17% of them appeared once. The biggest ten clones account for around 1.4% of the sample.

This clonotype was detected many times. The specificity of this receptor is unknown. Qualities for individual bases were not recorded, and no much larger clone is one base off. The paper as a whole reports these results and caveats: The 13-signature model separated ophthalmopathy from stable hyperthyroidism with over 85% sensitivity and less than 83% specificity in cross-validation, and 80%/75% in the test set. Among expanded thyroid clonotypes with frequency above 0.001, most also showed up in blood, which suggests that blood repertoires may reflect the thyroid immune response. No statistical method was used to set the sample size in advance, and the investigators knew which group each participant was assigned to. In validation, the model predicted ophthalmopathy progression with roughly 68% sensitivity and 72.22% specificity; 12 predicted patients were CT-confirmed with GO in a median of roughly 6.8 months.

Material: peripheral blood. This TCR was recovered from a woman under 30 with Graves' ophthalmopathy. Donor details come from another sample of the same person, matched by shared clones.

The CDR3 region: CASSPYTDRGSQHF. The DNA is as follows: TGTGCCAGCAGTCCATACACGGATAGGGGGTCCCAGCATTTT. The sequence is built from TRBV12-3 or TRBV12-4 and TRBJ1-5, and possibly TRBD1, on 6 matching bases. V loses 5 bases of germline sequence and J loses 11 bases, and the interval between the two ends is 19 bases. The CDR3 contains 14 residues, cysteine and phenylalanine counted. The only DNA kept is the CDR3, 42 bases in frame from the first base.